Below, one TCR beta chain is given with its context. This clonotype was seen repeatedly, ten times or more. The antigen it binds to is not known. There are no base qualities to consult, and no much larger clone falls within one base. This entry belongs to a study of tumor and adjacent non-tumor tissue in lung cancer listed by TCRdb under 2018. About the study as a whole: Patients with adenocarcinoma (roughly 12), squamous cell carcinoma (2) and small cell lung cancer (1) were included in the cohort. The roughly 15 patients were aged about 31 to 80 years, included around ten men and 5 women, and had TNM stage I to III disease. A total of approximately 120,000,000 productive TCRbeta reads were generated by sequencing, corresponding to an average of roughly 4 million reads per sample. Bulk TCRbeta repertoires were compared between lung tumor tissue and matched distant non-tumor lung tissue obtained from more than 12 lung cancer patients. More than 25 paired specimens, one tumor and one normal lung sample per patient, were profiled by TCRbeta CDR3 sequencing.

The CDR1 and CDR2 encoded by the germline V gene (reference sequence) are MNHNY and SVGAGI. Ends trimmed: V by 0 bases, J by 2 bases; bases unmatched to a gene: 8. The CDR3 runs 17 residues from the cysteine to the phenylalanine. Only the CDR3 portion is preserved as DNA: 51 bases, with reading frame beginning at the first base. Broader findings and caveats from the paper: Peripheral blood was not sequenced, so blood TCRbeta repertoires in these lung cancer patients were not examined. With only roughly 14 patients in the cohort, the authors noted that larger samples and more detailed clinical data are needed. Significantly higher TCR diversity (inverse Simpson) was observed in tumor tissue than in normal lung tissue (approximately 440 vs 150, P = 0.0075, Mann-Whitney U test). Neither the sequencing platform nor unique molecular identifiers are mentioned in the methods. In normal lung, the top 100 clones accounted for a significantly larger cumulative share of the repertoire than in tumor tissue. Younger patients had significantly higher TCR diversity, and higher tumor TCR diversity was associated with shorter overall and disease-free survival.

RNA was extracted from bulk unsorted tissue and checked for quality with a NanoDrop ND-1000 and an Agilent 2100. The donors were newly diagnosed lung cancer patients admitted for thoracic surgery in China from August to November 2014 who had not received prior chemotherapy. Patients with previous radiotherapy or chemotherapy, or with another concurrent cancer, were excluded from the study. Pieces of surgical tissue measuring about 1-2.2 cm3 were kept in RNAlater solution and stored at -80 degrees C until use. Library prep was done by multiplex PCR. The instrument was an Illumina HiSeq 2500. TCRbeta libraries were constructed through three rounds of nested PCR with primers (Table S4) according to protocols modified from ARM-PCR. Before sequencing, PCR products of 200-500 bp were excised from the gel and purified with the QIAquick gel extraction kit. On the authors' methods: Trimmomatic was used to clean the reads, FLASH was used to merge the reads into complete CDR3 sequences, and MiTCR was used to assign the reads to V(D)J germline segments. Clonal diversity was computed as the inverse Simpson's index with VDJtools. A read counted as productive if the sequence was in-frame and lacked a premature stop codon. The raw public reads went through TCRdb reprocessing: fastp at Q25, MiXCR clone calling, in-frame beta chains kept. Identical CDR3 protein sequences are pooled into one entry, listed with their most common genes and DNA. These V and J calls rely on TCRdb rather than the paper's analysis. This sample has roughly 140,000 distinct CDR3 sequences in its table, and approximately 66% of those were observed once. Together, the top ten hold 15% to 20% of the sample.

The receptor was isolated from a man aged 55 to 70 with small cell lung cancer. The specimen sequenced was lung tumor tissue. The chain uses TRBV6-6 and TRBJ2-3, with 7 bases aligning to TRBD1. The nucleotides are TGTGCCAGCAGTTACTCGATCGAACAGGGGCACACAGATACGCAGTATTTT. This is translated as CASSYSIEQGHTDTQYF.